A single sample gave rise to the 31 T cell receptor beta chains below, sequenced in a study of T cell responses to AZD1222 COVID-19 vaccine. The method was immunoSEQ multiplex PCR; TCRdb's version includes in-frame clones alone and lacks a portion of them. The table includes about 110,000 clones, around 83% detected once. Specimen: peripheral blood, collected on day 0 of AZD1222 vaccination. Source of these receptors: an adult in good health.

The chain employs TRBV19 and TRBJ1-5, with TRBD1 matching over 11 bases. V lost 1 base, J lost 1 base, and 6 bases stayed unmatched. From germline, CDR1 is LNHDA and CDR2 SQIVND (reference sequence). The CDR3 is 18 residues long. DNA for the CDR3: TGTGCCAGTAGTATAGCTTTAGGGGACAGGGGGAGCAATCAGCCCCAGCATTTT. This gives the protein CASSIALGDRGSNQPQHF.

The chain links TRBV5-1 to TRBJ1-3; D is undetermined. The CDR3 spans 15 residues. From germline, CDR1 is SGHRS and CDR2 YFSETQ. V was clipped by 4 bases and J by 0 bases, with 11 bases between them. The CDR3 DNA follows: TGCGCCAGCAGCCTGGCAGGCAGCTCTGGAAACACCATATATTTT. Protein product: CASSLAGSSGNTIYF.

Points on this clone: An end of the junction does not agree with germline; a read error may underlie this. V gene TRBV12-3 or TRBV12-4 combines with J gene TRBJ1-3, with D tentatively TRBD1 (5 bases). The CDR3 length is 13 residues. Written as DNA, the CDR3 is TGTGCCAGCAATCCTAGGGAGGGGACGGAGGCGTTTTTT. It codes for CASNPREGTEAFF.

The V and J genes are TRBV5-4 and TRBJ1-6; 11 nucleotides line up with TRBD1. The CDR3 sequence is 16 residues long. CDR1 is SGHNT, CDR2 YYREEE, per germline (reference sequence). The V and J ends lost 4 bases and 9 bases, in that order; junction bases with no gene match: 9. CDR3 residues: CASSARDRGYGSPLHF. The CDR3 DNA follows: TGTGCCAGCAGCGCAAGGGACAGGGGGTATGGTTCACCCCTCCACTTT.

This chain links TRBV3-1 (or the pseudogene TRBV3-2) with TRBJ1-2; D might be TRBD1 (5 bases). Trimming left V 1 base short and J 7 bases short, with 13 bases between. The germline gives CDR1 LGHDT, CDR2 YNNKEL (reference sequence). The CDR3 spans 14 residues. This CDR3 is CASSQAWDLAGYTF. The CDR3, as DNA: TGTGCCAGCAGCCAAGCCTGGGACCTTGCTGGCTACACCTTC.

The chain carries TRBV9 and TRBJ2-3; D unresolved. Deletions cut 0 bases from V and 3 bases from J, with 2 bases between. The CDR3 consists of 12 residues. Germline values: CDR1 SGDLS, CDR2 YYNGEE. CDR3 in amino acids: CASSVATDTQYF. The CDR3 DNA reads as TGTGCCAGCAGCGTAGCTACAGATACGCAGTATTTT.

This sequence joins TRBV5-1 and TRBJ2-5, with D possibly called TRBD1 or TRBD2 (5 bases each). Per the germline V gene, CDR1 is SGHRS and CDR2 is YFSETQ. This CDR3 spans 14 amino acids. Trimming cost V 9 bases and J 5 bases, with 20 bases left between them. CDR3 protein: CATAAGTESETQYF. CDR3 coding DNA: TGCGCCACCGCAGCCGGGACCGAAAGTGAGACCCAGTACTTC.

The chain is built from TRBV24-1 and TRBJ1-2, with D hard to call. The CDR3 has 13 amino acids. In germline, CDR1 is KGHDR, CDR2 SFDVKD. V was shortened by 3 bases and J by 7 bases, with 11 bases between the two germline ends. DNA of the CDR3: TGTGCCACCAGTGATCCGAGGAGCGGTGGCTACACCTTC. Its protein product is CATSDPRSGGYTF.

CDR3 region: CASSGAGGRGYTF. The CDR3, as DNA: TGTGCCAGCAGCGGGGCCGGGGGGCGAGGCTACACCTTC. The V and J genes are TRBV7-2 and TRBJ1-2; a weak D match, TRBD1 (6 bases). CDR1 is SGHTA and CDR2 is FQGNSA in the germline V gene. The CDR3 covers 13 residues. Trimming stripped 5 bases from V and 8 bases from J, with 15 bases between. The whole variable domain, filled in from reference TRBV7-2 and TRBJ1-2, reads GAGVSQSPSNKVTEKGKDVELRCDPISGHTALYWYRQSLGQGLEFLIYFQGNSAPDKSGLPSDRFSAERTGGSVSTLTIQRTQQEDSAVYLCASSGAGGRGYTFGSGTRLTVV.

The V call is TRBV3-1 (or the pseudogene TRBV3-2), the J call TRBJ1-5; D is undetermined. This CDR3 contains 15 residues. V was shortened by 3 bases and J by 3 bases, with 12 bases between the two germline ends. In germline, CDR1 is LGHDT, CDR2 YNNKEL (reference sequence). CDR3 nucleotide sequence: TGTGCCAGCAGCCAGCGTGTGAGCTTCAATCAGCCCCAGCATTTT. This encodes CASSQRVSFNQPQHF.

The gene calls are TRBV6-5 and TRBJ2-7, with 10 bases identical to TRBD2. V lost 6 bases to trimming and J lost 7 bases; unmatched junction nucleotides: 6. CDR1 MNHEY and CDR2 SVGAGI come from the germline V gene. The CDR3 contains 13 residues. The CDR3: CASSSGGASEQYF. In DNA form, the CDR3 reads TGTGCCAGCAGCAGCGGGGGGGCGTCTGAGCAGTACTTC.

The chain joins TRBV30 to TRBJ1-6, with D tentatively TRBD1 (6 bases). V lost 3 bases to trimming and J lost 4 bases, with 22 bases between them. CDR1 and CDR2 (germline): GTSNPN, SVGIG (reference sequence). The CDR3 is made up of 18 amino acids. CDR3 in amino acids: CAWRDTGMGWGYNSPLHF. CDR3 sequence (DNA): TGTGCCTGGAGGGACACAGGGATGGGATGGGGTTATAATTCACCCCTCCACTTT.

This sequence joins TRBV19 and TRBJ1-1; D gene unclear. Germline CDR1 is LNHDA and CDR2 is SQIVND (reference sequence). Trimming cost V 7 bases and J 3 bases, with 6 bases left between them. The CDR3 runs to 11 residues. In nucleotides, the CDR3 is TGTGCCAGTACCAGGTACACTGAAGCTTTCTTT. Its protein is CASTRYTEAFF.

The chain recombines TRBV25-1 with TRBJ1-2; D ambiguous. Germline V lookup: CDR1 MGHDK, CDR2 SYGVNS. CDR3 size: 14 residues. Trimming took off 5 bases at V and 0 bases at J, with 10 bases between the two ends. This CDR3 is CASSRAGSNYGYTF. The DNA of the CDR3 is TGTGCCAGCAGTCGCGCAGGTTCTAACTATGGCTACACCTTC.

This chain joins TRBV6-6 and TRBJ1-4; 9 bases are a match to TRBD1. The CDR3 spans 14 residues. Losses at the gene ends were 7 bases for V and 8 bases for J; bases not matched to a gene: 8. Germline V gives CDR1 MNHNY, CDR2 SVGAGI (reference sequence). The CDR3: CASNKQGAVEKLFF. As DNA, the CDR3 is TGTGCCAGCAATAAACAGGGGGCGGTCGAAAAACTGTTTTTT.

The chain links TRBV7-2 to TRBJ2-7; D perhaps matches TRBD2 (5 bases). From germline, CDR1 is SGHTA and CDR2 FQGNSA. The CDR3 runs to 14 residues. Between the trimmed V and J ends, which lost 6 bases and 2 bases, there was a span of 14 bases. The CDR3 here is CASREGSLAYEQYF. The CDR3 DNA sequence: TGTGCCAGCAGAGAAGGGAGCCTCGCCTACGAGCAGTACTTC.

This clone was seen a few times. CDR3 DNA sequence: TGTGCCAGCAGCTTAGTCGGGACAGTGGGCCCTACCTATGGCTACACCTTC. This sequence encodes CASSLVGTVGPTYGYTF. This chain uses TRBV11-2 with TRBJ1-2, with TRBD1 matching over 7 bases. The CDR3 extends over 17 amino acids. J was trimmed by 4 bases and V by 1 base; bases with no gene match: 12. Germline assignment: CDR1 SGHAT and CDR2 FQNNGV. Supplemented by reference TRBV11-2 and TRBJ1-2, the full variable domain reads EAGVAQSPRYKIIEKRQSVAFWCNPISGHATLYWYQQILGQGPKLLIQFQNNGVVDDSQLPKDRFSAERLKGVDSTLKIQPAKLEDSAVYLCASSLVGTVGPTYGYTFGSGTRLTVV.

The V call is TRBV6-4, the J call TRBJ2-7; TRBD1 matches at 11 bases. Germline assignment: CDR1 MRHNA and CDR2 SNTAGT. The CDR3 has 15 amino acids. Trimming cost V 6 bases and J 2 bases; bases outside gene matches: 6. DNA of the CDR3: TGTGCCAGCAGCGACCAGGACAGGGGGCCCTACGAGCAGTACTTC. Residues: CASSDQDRGPYEQYF.

The chain couples TRBV4-1 to TRBJ1-1; a possible D gene is TRBD1 (5 bases). Between the trimmed V and J ends, which lost 7 bases and 11 bases, there was a span of 17 bases. CDR1 and CDR2 (germline): MGHRA, YSYEKL. The CDR3 has 12 residues. CDR3 in amino acids: CASTTGGWVAFF. The CDR3 bases are TGCGCCAGCACCACGGGGGGGTGGGTGGCTTTCTTT.

This chain uses TRBV6-5 with TRBJ2-7; the D gene is possibly TRBD2 (6 bases). The CDR3 totals 13 residues. Germline-derived CDR1 and CDR2 are MNHEY and SVGAGI. V was pared by 4 bases and J by 4 bases, with 11 bases between. The CDR3 region is CASSSSREYEQYF. The CDR3 DNA is TGTGCCAGCAGTTCCTCCCGGGAGTACGAGCAGTACTTC.

V and J are TRBV28 and TRBJ1-1; D not resolved. The CDR3 consists of 14 residues. Looked up from germline, CDR1 is MDHEN and CDR2 is SYDVKM. The V end was cut by 6 bases, the J end by 5 bases, with 16 bases between. CDR3 nucleotide sequence: TGTGCCAGCAGCCCCGCAAGGTCGGGGACTGAAGCTTTCTTT. Residues: CASSPARSGTEAFF.

The chain has TRBV20-1 and TRBJ2-7, with 8 bases aligning to TRBD1. Per germline, CDR1 DFQATT and CDR2 SNEGSKA (reference sequence). The CDR3 spans 15 residues. With 3 bases clipped from V and 3 bases from J, the junction kept 10 bases outside the gene matches. CDR3 sequence: CSASPLTGAHYEQYF. DNA for the CDR3: TGCAGTGCTAGTCCCTTGACAGGGGCACACTACGAGCAGTACTTC.

CDR3 DNA sequence: TGTGCCAGCAGAGAGATGGGACGCAGAAAAGAGACCCAGTACTTC. This codes for CASREMGRRKETQYF. The J gene is TRBJ2-5, the V gene TRBV2, with D tentatively TRBD1 or TRBD2 (5 bases each). CDR3 size: 15 residues. The germline V gene has CDR1 SNHLY and CDR2 FYNNEI. The V and J ends lost 6 bases and 3 bases respectively, with 17 bases between them.

The chain employs TRBV13 and TRBJ2-1; 7 nucleotides align to TRBD1. Per the germline V gene, CDR1 is PRHDT and CDR2 is FYEKMQ (reference sequence). This CDR3 has 17 residues. The V segment lost 6 bases and the J segment 9 bases; nucleotides outside the gene matches: 20. CDR3 residues: CASRLTIGQAMKVEQFF. The CDR3 bases are TGTGCCAGCAGACTCACAATTGGACAGGCCATGAAGGTTGAGCAGTTCTTC. Using reference TRBV13 and TRBJ2-1 for the parts outside the CDR3, the full variable domain is AAGVIQSPRHLIKEKRETATLKCYPIPRHDTVYWYQQGPGQDPQFLISFYEKMQSDKGSIPDRFSAQQFSDYHSELNMSSLELGDSALYFCASRLTIGQAMKVEQFFGPGTRLTVL.

This rearrangement joins TRBV28 to TRBJ2-7; 8 bases are a match to TRBD1. Germline CDR1 MDHEN, CDR2 SYDVKM. The CDR3 has 16 amino acids. The ends lost 5 bases at V and 3 bases at J; junction bases unmatched: 12. The CDR3 loop is CASSPPRTGKFYEQYF. The CDR3 DNA reads TGTGCCAGCAGTCCCCCCCGGACAGGGAAGTTCTACGAGCAGTACTTC.

The J gene is TRBJ1-1, the V gene TRBV10-3; perhaps TRBD1 as D (5 bases). This CDR3 spans 13 amino acids. V lost 6 bases and J 11 bases, leaving 19 bases between the germline ends. Germline CDR1 ENHRY, CDR2 SYGVKD. The DNA for the CDR3 is TGTGCCATCAGCACTGGCGGCAGGGCGGGGGCTTTCTTT. This translates into CAISTGGRAGAFF.

V and J are TRBV11-1 and TRBJ2-7; the D gene is possibly TRBD2 (5 bases). V was trimmed by 5 bases and J by 6 bases, leaving 14 bases between them. CDR3 size: 13 residues. Germline V CDR1 and CDR2: SGHAT, FQDESV (reference sequence). The CDR3 reads CASSLPGEGEQYF. CDR3 sequence (DNA): TGTGCCAGCAGCCTACCCGGCGAGGGCGAGCAGTACTTC.

This clone was seen a few times. The chain uses TRBV7-9 and TRBJ1-3; D unclear. CDR3 length: 14 amino acids. The germline V gene encodes CDR1 SEHNR and CDR2 FQNEAQ (reference sequence). Trimming removed 8 bases from V and 8 bases from J, with 19 bases in between. CDR3 in DNA: TGTGCCAGCGGGTCGCGGATCGCAGTGTACACCATATATTTT. Amino acid sequence: CASGSRIAVYTIYF.

V and J are TRBV5-1 and TRBJ1-6; no definite D call. In germline, CDR1 is SGHRS, CDR2 YFSETQ. The CDR3 contains 14 residues. V lost 1 base and J 7 bases, leaving 9 bases between the germline ends. DNA of the CDR3: TGCGCCAGCAGCTTGACCCTAGGAAATTCACCCCTCCACTTT. This gives the protein CASSLTLGNSPLHF.

This clone was seen only a few times. The genes are TRBV19 and TRBJ1-1, with D uncertain. Germline lookup yields CDR1 LNHDA and CDR2 SQIVND (reference sequence). Trimming shortened V by 5 bases and J by 3 bases, and 13 bases separated the two germline ends. CDR3 length equals 14 residues. In DNA form, the CDR3 reads TGTGCCAGTAGTCAGGACGGATACTACACTGAAGCTTTCTTT. It yields the protein CASSQDGYYTEAFF.

This chain links TRBV5-4 with TRBJ2-3, with D perhaps TRBD1 (5 bases). V was clipped by 3 bases and J by 1 base, with 12 bases between them. CDR1 is SGHNT and CDR2 is YYREEE in the germline V gene (reference sequence). This CDR3 contains 15 residues. DNA for the CDR3: TGTGCCAGCAGCTCGAAGACAGATGGCACAGATACGCAGTATTTT. As protein: CASSSKTDGTDTQYF.